The T cell receptor (beta chain) described here comes from a study of CD8 T cells in Susac syndrome. Study-level points and caveats: Regarding the TCR sequencing and HLA analysis, the study admitted that a relatively small number of individuals were involved.

Concerning this clonotype: Its antigen is not identified.

Trimming shortened V by 4 bases and J by 0 bases, and 16 bases separated the two germline ends. The CDR3 extends over 15 amino acids. Germline V gene lookup returns CDR1 SQVTM and CDR2 ANQGSEA. Reverse transcription of about 0.45 to 1 ug RNA used random hexamers. By means of immunoSEQ multiplex PCR, TCR beta CDR3 spanning 54 Vbeta and 13 Jbeta underwent amplification. TCRdb used MiXCR to reprocess the immunoSEQ multiplex PCR reads, holding one entry per CDR3 protein. This table holds under 550,000 distinct CDR3 sequences, more than 80% found once. CD8+ and CD4+ T cells from blood underwent TCR beta sequencing. Negative isolation was applied to CD8+ and CD4+ T cells, and FACS enrichment was applied to TEMRA cells.

The chain carries TRBV29-1 and TRBJ2-7; D possibly corresponds to TRBD2 (6 bases). The sample was CD8+ T cells from PBMCs. The sequence derives from a human donor with multiple sclerosis. The CDR3: CSVVGSQLSSYEQYF. For the CDR3, the DNA is TGCAGCGTTGTCGGGAGTCAGTTGAGCTCCTACGAGCAGTACTTC.